This TCR beta chain was found in a study of blood T cells in healthy people across ages. A sample-barcoded 5' primer and a J-beta primer mix were used in a second PCR of roughly 7 to 12 cycles. TCRdb redid the calling of the 5' RACE reads with MiXCR, one entry per CDR3 protein. The sample shows under 1,100,000 distinct CDR3 sequences, roughly a quarter of them seen only once. These data are also associated with another study on T cells of mothers and their children.

The sequenced sample consisted of blood. The TCR was taken from a girl aged 2-10 years in good health.

The CDR3 is CATSDSATGEGTDTQYF. CDR3 coding DNA: TGTGCCACCAGTGATTCCGCCACAGGGGAGGGCACAGATACGCAGTATTTT. V is TRBV24-1 and J is TRBJ2-3; the D gene is possibly TRBD1 (7 bases). This CDR3 is built from 17 residues. Germline CDR1 KGHDR, CDR2 SFDVKD. Deletions cut 2 bases from V and 1 base from J, with 15 bases between.